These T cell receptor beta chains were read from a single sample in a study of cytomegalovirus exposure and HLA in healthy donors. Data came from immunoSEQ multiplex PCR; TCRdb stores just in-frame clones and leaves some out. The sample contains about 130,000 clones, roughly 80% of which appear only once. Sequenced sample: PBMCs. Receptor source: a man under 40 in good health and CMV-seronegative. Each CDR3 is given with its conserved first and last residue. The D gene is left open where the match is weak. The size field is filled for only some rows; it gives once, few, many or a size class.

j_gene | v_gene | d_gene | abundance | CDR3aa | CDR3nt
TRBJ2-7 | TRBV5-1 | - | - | CASSYDEGNSYEQYF | TGCGCCAGCAGCTATGACGAGGGTAACTCCTACGAGCAGTACTTC
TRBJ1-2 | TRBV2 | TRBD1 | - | CASRGQGAPPPRGYTF | TGTGCCAGCAGGGGACAGGGGGCACCTCCTCCTCGAGGCTACACCTTC
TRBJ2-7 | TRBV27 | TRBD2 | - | CASSLISGRYPYEQYF | TGTGCCAGCAGTTTGATTAGCGGGAGGTACCCCTACGAGCAGTACTTC
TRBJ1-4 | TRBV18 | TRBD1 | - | CASSLGTGAENEKLFF | TGTGCCAGCTCACTTGGGACAGGGGCTGAGAATGAAAAACTGTTTTTT
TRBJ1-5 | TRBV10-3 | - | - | CAISQTGEGNQPQHF | TGTGCCATCAGTCAGACAGGTGAAGGCAATCAGCCCCAGCATTTT
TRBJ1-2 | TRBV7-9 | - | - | CASSLAGRDYGYTF | TGTGCCAGCAGCTTAGCAGGGAGGGACTATGGCTACACCTTC
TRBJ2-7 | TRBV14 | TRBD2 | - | CASTPGGAGWQYF | TGTGCCAGCACCCCGGGAGGGGCGGGTTGGCAGTACTTC
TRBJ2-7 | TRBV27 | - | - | CASSPGGLQAGVSYEQYF | TGTGCCAGCAGTCCCGGAGGCCTACAGGCAGGGGTCTCCTACGAGCAGTACTTC
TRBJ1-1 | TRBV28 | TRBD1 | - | CASSLFEGAIDSEAFF | TGTGCCAGCAGTTTATTCGAGGGGGCGATTGATAGTGAAGCTTTCTTT
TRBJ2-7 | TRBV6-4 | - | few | CAQTAGREQYF | TGTGCCCAGACGGCAGGGCGCGAGCAGTACTTC
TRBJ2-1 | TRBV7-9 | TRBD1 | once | CASSSFSRGTYNEQFF | TGTGCCAGCAGCTCCTTCAGCAGGGGGACCTACAATGAGCAGTTCTTC
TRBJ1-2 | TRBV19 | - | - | CASISPYYGYTF | TGTGCCAGTATCTCCCCCTACTATGGCTACACCTTC
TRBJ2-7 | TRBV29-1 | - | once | CSVVRPLSYEQYF | TGCAGCGTTGTCAGGCCCCTCAGCTACGAGCAGTACTTC
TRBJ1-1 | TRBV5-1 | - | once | CASSPDSTTEAFF | TGCGCCAGCAGCCCGGACAGTACCACTGAAGCTTTCTTT
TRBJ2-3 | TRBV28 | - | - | CASSSMTGTDTQYF | TGTGCCAGCAGTTCGATGACAGGCACAGATACGCAGTATTTT
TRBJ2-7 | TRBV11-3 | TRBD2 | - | CASSLGSAGSQQYF | TGTGCCAGCAGCTTAGGATCAGCGGGATCACAGCAGTACTTC
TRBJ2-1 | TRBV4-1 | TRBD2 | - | CASSQIQTSVYNEQFF | TGCGCCAGCAGCCAAATCCAAACTAGCGTCTACAATGAGCAGTTCTTC
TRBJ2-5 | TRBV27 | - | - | CASSSTTGPETQYF | TGTGCCAGCAGTTCAACAACAGGGCCAGAGACCCAGTACTTC
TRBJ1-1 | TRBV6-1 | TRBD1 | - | CASSPEGAGNTEAFF | TGTGCCAGCAGCCCCGAGGGGGCGGGGAACACTGAAGCTTTCTTT
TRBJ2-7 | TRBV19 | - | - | CASGGLTHYEQYF | TGTGCCAGTGGGGGACTCACCCACTACGAGCAGTACTTC
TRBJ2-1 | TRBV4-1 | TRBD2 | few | CASRLSILAGVYEQFF | TGCGCCAGCAGGCTATCGATCCTAGCGGGAGTATATGAGCAGTTCTTC
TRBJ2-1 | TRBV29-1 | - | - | CSVEDPAGAPDEQFF | TGCAGCGTTGAAGATCCAGCGGGCGCCCCGGATGAGCAGTTCTTC
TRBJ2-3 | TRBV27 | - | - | CASGEHIATTDTQYF | TGTGCCAGCGGAGAACACATCGCGACCACAGATACGCAGTATTTT
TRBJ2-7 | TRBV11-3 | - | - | CASSSEDSYEQYF | TGTGCCAGCAGCTCCGAGGACTCGTACGAGCAGTACTTC
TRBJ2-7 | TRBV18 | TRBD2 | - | CASSSSSGSLHEQYF | TGTGCCAGCTCATCCTCTAGCGGGAGTCTCCACGAGCAGTACTTC
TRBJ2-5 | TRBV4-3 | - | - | CASSQETVGNGGYQETQYF | TGCGCCAGCAGCCAAGAAACGGTCGGGAACGGAGGGTACCAAGAGACCCAGTACTTC
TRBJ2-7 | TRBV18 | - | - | CASSPTALSYEQYF | TGTGCCAGCTCACCAACAGCCCTATCCTACGAGCAGTACTTC
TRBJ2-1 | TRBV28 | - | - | CASSLTGYNEQFF | TGTGCCAGCAGTTTAACAGGGTACAATGAGCAGTTCTTC
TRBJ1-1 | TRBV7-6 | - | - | CASSLGGHMNTEAFF | TGTGCCAGCAGCTTAGGCGGCCATATGAACACTGAAGCTTTCTTT